This T cell receptor beta chain derives from a study of OX40 agonist ivuxolimab in advanced cancers. Findings and limits, study-wide: Nonresponders, in some cases, also had low normalized T-cell clonal expansion. Relative to CD4+ cells, CD8+ T cells on average had more expanded clones. The antigen specificity of the peripheral T cells (those that were expanded) was not determined.

On this clone itself: Its target is unknown.

This CDR3 has 11 amino acids. Trimming took 3 bases from V and 7 from J, leaving 9 bases between them. The germline V gene has CDR1 SQVTM and CDR2 ANQGSEA. Here immunoSEQ multiplex PCR was the method, and the copy in TCRdb shows in-frame clones only, minus some. The profile shows about 30,000 clones, around 85% of them singletons. The sequence came from an adult with an advanced solid tumor such as melanoma, head and neck, liver or kidney cancer. The material sequenced was CD4+ or CD8+ T cells sorted from blood, taken in a trial of the OX40 agonist ivuxolimab. J is TRBJ1-1 and V is TRBV29-1; no clear D. The CDR3 nucleotides are TGCAGCGTTGAGGGGTGGGTTGAAGCTTTCTTT. Protein sequence: CSVEGWVEAFF.